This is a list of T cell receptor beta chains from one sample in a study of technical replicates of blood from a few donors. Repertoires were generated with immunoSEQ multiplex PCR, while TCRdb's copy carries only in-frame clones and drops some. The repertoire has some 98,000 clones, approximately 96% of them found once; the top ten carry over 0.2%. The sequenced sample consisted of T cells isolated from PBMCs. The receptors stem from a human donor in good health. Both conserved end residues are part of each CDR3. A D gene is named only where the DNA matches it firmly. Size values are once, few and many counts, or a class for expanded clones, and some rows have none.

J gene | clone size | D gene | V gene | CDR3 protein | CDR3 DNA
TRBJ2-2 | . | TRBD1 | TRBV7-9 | CASSLWDRVTGELFF | TGTGCCAGCAGCTTATGGGACAGGGTCACCGGGGAGCTGTTTTTT
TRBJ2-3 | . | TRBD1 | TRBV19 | CASSINPMDRGLDTQYF | TGTGCCAGTAGTATAAATCCGATGGACAGGGGTCTAGATACGCAGTATTTT
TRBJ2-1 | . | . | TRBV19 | CASSLSGYSSYNEQFF | TGTGCCAGTAGTCTTAGCGGTTATAGCTCCTACAATGAGCAGTTCTTC
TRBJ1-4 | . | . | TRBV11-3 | CASSFPGAESEKLFF | TGTGCCAGCAGCTTTCCTGGGGCAGAGAGTGAAAAACTGTTTTTT
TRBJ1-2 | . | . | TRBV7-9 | CASSLALGGNYGYTF | TGTGCCAGCAGCTTAGCTTTGGGGGGTAACTATGGCTACACCTTC
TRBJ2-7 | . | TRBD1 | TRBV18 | CASSPPIGGNEQYF | TGTGCCAGCTCACCACCGATAGGGGGCAACGAGCAGTACTTC
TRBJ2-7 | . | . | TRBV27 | CASSEEQGGSYEQYF | TGTGCCAGCAGTGAGGAACAGGGGGGGTCCTACGAGCAGTACTTC
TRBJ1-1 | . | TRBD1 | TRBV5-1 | CASSPGTGEFAEAFF | TGCGCCAGCAGCCCCGGGACAGGGGAGTTTGCTGAAGCTTTCTTT
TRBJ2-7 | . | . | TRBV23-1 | CASTLKRQVRYEQYF | TGCGCCAGCACCCTGAAACGCCAGGTCCGCTACGAGCAGTACTTC
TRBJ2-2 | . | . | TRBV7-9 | CASSLALTGVGAGELFF | TGTGCCAGCAGCTTAGCGCTAACCGGGGTGGGCGCCGGGGAGCTGTTTTTT
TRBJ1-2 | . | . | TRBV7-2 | CASSLGGADYGYTF | TGTGCCAGCAGCTTAGGTGGGGCAGACTATGGCTACACCTTC
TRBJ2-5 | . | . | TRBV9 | CASSTRAQETQYF | TGTGCCAGCAGCACGCGGGCCCAAGAGACCCAGTACTTC
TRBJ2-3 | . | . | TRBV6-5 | CASKRAYLTDTQYF | TGTGCCAGCAAAAGAGCCTACCTCACAGATACGCAGTATTTT
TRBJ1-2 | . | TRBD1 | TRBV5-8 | CASSSNRGNYGYTF | TGTGCCAGCAGCTCCAACAGGGGGAACTATGGCTACACCTTC
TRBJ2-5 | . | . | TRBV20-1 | CSADRVETQYF | TGCAGTGCTGACCGGGTGGAGACCCAGTACTTC
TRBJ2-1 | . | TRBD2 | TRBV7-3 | CASSDISGGGNEQFF | TGTGCCAGCAGCGACATTAGCGGGGGAGGCAATGAGCAGTTCTTC
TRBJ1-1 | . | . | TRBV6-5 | CASIGGNTEAFF | TGTGCCAGTATAGGAGGGAACACTGAAGCTTTCTTT
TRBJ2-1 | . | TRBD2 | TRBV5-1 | CASSLVGGYNEQFF | TGCGCCAGCAGCTTGGTGGGGGGGTACAATGAGCAGTTCTTC
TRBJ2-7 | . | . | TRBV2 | CASSEHRSYEQYF | TGTGCCAGCAGTGAGCACAGGTCCTACGAGCAGTACTTC
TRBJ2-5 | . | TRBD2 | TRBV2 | CASSETSGPQETQYF | TGTGCCAGCAGTGAGACTAGCGGGCCTCAGGAGACCCAGTACTTC
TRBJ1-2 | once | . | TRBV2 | CASSTARQPLNYGYTF | TGTGCCAGCAGTACCGCCCGTCAACCACTCAACTATGGCTACACCTTC
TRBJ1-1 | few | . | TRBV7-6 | CASSLERYTEAFF | TGTGCCAGCAGCTTAGAGAGGTACACTGAAGCTTTCTTT
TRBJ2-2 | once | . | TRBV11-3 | CASSPRAGKNTGELFF | TGTGCCAGCAGCCCTCGGGCAGGGAAGAACACCGGGGAGCTGTTTTTT
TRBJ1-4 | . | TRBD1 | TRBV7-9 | CASSPGTGVLVLFF | TGTGCCAGCAGCCCCGGGACAGGGGTCCTGGTTTTGTTTTTT
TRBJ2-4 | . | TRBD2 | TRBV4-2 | CASSQGLAVKNIQYF | TGTGCCAGCAGCCAGGGACTAGCGGTCAAAAACATTCAGTACTTC
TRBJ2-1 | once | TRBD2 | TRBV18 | CASSPSLASGLNEQFF | TGTGCCAGCTCCCCTTCTTTGGCTAGCGGTCTCAATGAGCAGTTCTTC
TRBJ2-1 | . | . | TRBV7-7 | CASSLEIGPRFF | TGTGCCAGCAGCTTAGAGATTGGCCCTAGGTTCTTC
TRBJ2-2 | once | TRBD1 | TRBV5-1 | CASSDETGGNTGELFF | TGCGCCAGCAGCGACGAGACAGGGGGAAACACCGGGGAGCTGTTTTTT
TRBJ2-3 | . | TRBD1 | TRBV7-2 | CASSLGDRADTQYF | TGTGCCAGCAGCTTAGGGGACAGGGCAGATACGCAGTATTTT
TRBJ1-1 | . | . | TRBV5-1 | CASSLAAGRTEAFF | TGCGCCAGCAGCTTGGCCGCAGGGCGAACTGAAGCTTTCTTT
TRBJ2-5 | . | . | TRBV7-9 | CASSFGSRETQYF | TGTGCCAGCAGCTTCGGGAGCCGAGAGACCCAGTACTTC
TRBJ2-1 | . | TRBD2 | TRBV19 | CASTINRVRDYPSYNEQFF | TGTGCCAGTACCATAAATAGAGTCCGGGACTACCCGTCCTACAATGAGCAGTTCTTC
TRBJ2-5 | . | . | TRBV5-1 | CASSRLGTGLETQYF | TGCGCCAGCAGCCGTCTCGGGACTGGCCTGGAGACCCAGTACTTC
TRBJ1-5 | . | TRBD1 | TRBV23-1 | CASSQRGQKKLDSNQPQHF | TGCGCCAGCAGTCAGCGGGGACAGAAAAAACTAGATAGCAATCAGCCCCAGCATTTT
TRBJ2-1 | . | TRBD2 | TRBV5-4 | CASSLGGRAREQFF | TGTGCCAGCAGCTTGGGCGGGAGGGCCAGGGAGCAGTTCTTC
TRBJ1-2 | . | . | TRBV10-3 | CAISEFNSGYTF | TGTGCCATCAGTGAGTTTAACAGCGGCTACACCTTC
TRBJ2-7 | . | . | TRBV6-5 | CASSFDRAGGEQYF | TGTGCCAGCAGTTTCGACAGGGCGGGGGGCGAGCAGTACTTC
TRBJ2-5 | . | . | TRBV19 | CATARAYQETQYF | TGTGCCACGGCCAGGGCGTACCAAGAGACCCAGTACTTC
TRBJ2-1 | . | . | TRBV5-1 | CASSLAWGRGYNEQFF | TGCGCCAGCAGCTTGGCGTGGGGCAGGGGCTACAATGAGCAGTTCTTC
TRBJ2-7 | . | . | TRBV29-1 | CSVATGNYEQYF | TGCAGCGTGGCTACCGGGAACTACGAGCAGTACTTC
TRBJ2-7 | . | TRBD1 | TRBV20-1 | CSARVGTGGYF | TGCAGTGCTAGAGTAGGGACAGGGGGGTACTTC
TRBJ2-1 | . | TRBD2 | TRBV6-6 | CASSSGLAGNEQFF | TGTGCCAGCAGTTCGGGACTAGCGGGGAATGAGCAGTTCTTC
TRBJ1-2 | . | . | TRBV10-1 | CASSVALGGQLVMLITF | TGCGCCAGCAGTGTAGCTCTAGGTGGACAGCTAGTAATGTTGATCACCTTC
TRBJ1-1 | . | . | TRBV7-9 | CASSRKRDMNTEAFF | TGTGCCAGCAGCCGTAAGAGGGACATGAACACTGAAGCTTTCTTT
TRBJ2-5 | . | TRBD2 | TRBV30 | CAWSQRGWTQYF | TGTGCCTGGTCTCAGCGGGGGTGGACCCAGTACTTC
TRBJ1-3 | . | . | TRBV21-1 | CASSKVISIPGGNTIYF | TGTGCCAGCAGCAAAGTGATATCAATTCCCGGTGGAAACACCATATATTTT
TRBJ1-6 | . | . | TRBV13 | CASSLQGSSYNSPLHF | TGTGCCAGCAGCTTACAGGGAAGCTCCTATAATTCACCCCTCCACTTT
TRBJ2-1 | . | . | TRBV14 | CASNPGGSYNEQFF | TGTGCCAGCAACCCCGGGGGCTCCTACAATGAGCAGTTCTTC
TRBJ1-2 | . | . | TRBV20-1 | CSARYGYTF | TGCAGTGCCCGCTATGGCTACACCTTC
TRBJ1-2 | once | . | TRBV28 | CASSEGSNYGYTF | TGTGCCAGCAGCGAGGGCAGTAACTATGGCTACACCTTC
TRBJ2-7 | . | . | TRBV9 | CASSKFDSTYEQYF | TGTGCCAGCAGCAAATTTGACAGTACCTACGAGCAGTACTTC
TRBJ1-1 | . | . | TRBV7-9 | CASSRRALQGFVNTEAFF | TGTGCCAGCAGCAGACGAGCCTTACAGGGCTTCGTAAACACTGAAGCTTTCTTT
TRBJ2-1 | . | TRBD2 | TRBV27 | CASSLAASGYNEQFF | TGTGCCAGCAGTTTAGCGGCTAGCGGTTACAATGAGCAGTTCTTC
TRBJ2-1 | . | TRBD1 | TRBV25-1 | CASSRDSSYNEQFF | TGTGCCAGCAGCCGGGACAGCTCCTACAATGAGCAGTTCTTC
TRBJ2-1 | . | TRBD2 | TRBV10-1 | CASSEFAGTSGRVGNEQFF | TGCGCCAGCAGTGAGTTTGCCGGGACTAGCGGGAGGGTTGGCAATGAGCAGTTCTTC
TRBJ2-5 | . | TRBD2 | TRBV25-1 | CASSEYWTERGEETQYF | TGTGCCAGCAGTGAATATTGGACTGAGCGGGGGGAAGAGACCCAGTACTTC
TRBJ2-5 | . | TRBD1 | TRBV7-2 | CASSSNRGWETQYF | TGTGCCAGCAGCTCTAACAGGGGATGGGAGACCCAGTACTTC
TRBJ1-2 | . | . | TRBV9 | CASSVRSGWNYGYTF | TGTGCCAGCAGCGTACGTTCGGGGTGGAACTATGGCTACACCTTC
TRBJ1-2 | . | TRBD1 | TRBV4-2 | CASSQVDRAGYTF | TGTGCCAGCAGCCAGGTTGACAGGGCGGGCTACACCTTC